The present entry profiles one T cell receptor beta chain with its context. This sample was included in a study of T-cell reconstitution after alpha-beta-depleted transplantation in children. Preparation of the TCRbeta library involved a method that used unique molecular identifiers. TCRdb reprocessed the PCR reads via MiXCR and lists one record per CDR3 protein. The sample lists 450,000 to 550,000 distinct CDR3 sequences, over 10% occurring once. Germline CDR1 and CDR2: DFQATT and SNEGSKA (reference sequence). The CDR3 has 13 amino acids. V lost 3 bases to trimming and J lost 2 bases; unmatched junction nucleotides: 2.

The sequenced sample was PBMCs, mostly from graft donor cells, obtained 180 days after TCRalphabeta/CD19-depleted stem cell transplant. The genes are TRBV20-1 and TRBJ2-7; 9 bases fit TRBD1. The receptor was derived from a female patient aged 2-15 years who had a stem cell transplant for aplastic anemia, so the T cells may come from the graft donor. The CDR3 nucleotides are TGCAGTGCTAGGGGGACAGGGCCCTACGAGCAGTACTTC. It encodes CSARGTGPYEQYF.